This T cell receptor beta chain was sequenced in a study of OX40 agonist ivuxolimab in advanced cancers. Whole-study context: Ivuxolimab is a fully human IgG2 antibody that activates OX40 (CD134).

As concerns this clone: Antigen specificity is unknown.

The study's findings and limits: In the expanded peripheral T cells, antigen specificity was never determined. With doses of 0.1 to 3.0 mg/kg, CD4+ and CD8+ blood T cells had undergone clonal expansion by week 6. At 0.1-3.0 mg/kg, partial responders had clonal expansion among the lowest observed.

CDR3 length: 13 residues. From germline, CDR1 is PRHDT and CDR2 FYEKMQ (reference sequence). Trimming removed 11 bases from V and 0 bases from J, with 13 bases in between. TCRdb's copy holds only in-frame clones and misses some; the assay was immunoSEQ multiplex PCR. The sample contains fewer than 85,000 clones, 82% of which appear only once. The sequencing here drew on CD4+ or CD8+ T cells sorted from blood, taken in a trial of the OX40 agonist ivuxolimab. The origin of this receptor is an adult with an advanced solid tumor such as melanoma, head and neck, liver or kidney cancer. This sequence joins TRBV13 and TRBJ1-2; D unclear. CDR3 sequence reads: CAGRESANYGYTF. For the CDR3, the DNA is TGTGCCGGCCGGGAGTCCGCTAACTATGGCTACACCTTC. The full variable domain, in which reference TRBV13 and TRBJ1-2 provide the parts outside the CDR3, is AAGVIQSPRHLIKEKRETATLKCYPIPRHDTVYWYQQGPGQDPQFLISFYEKMQSDKGSIPDRFSAQQFSDYHSELNMSSLELGDSALYFCAGRESANYGYTFGSGTRLTVV.